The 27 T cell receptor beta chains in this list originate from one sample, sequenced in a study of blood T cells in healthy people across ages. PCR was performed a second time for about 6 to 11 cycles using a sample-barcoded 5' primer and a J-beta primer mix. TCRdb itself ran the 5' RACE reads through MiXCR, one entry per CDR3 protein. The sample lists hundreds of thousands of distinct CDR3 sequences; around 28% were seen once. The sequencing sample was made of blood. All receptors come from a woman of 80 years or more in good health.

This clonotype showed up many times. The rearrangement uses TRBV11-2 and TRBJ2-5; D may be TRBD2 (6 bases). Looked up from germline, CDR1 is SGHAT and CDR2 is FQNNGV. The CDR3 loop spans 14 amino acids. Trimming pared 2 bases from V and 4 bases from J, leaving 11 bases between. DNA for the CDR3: TGTGCCAGCAGCTTAACTAGCACTGGAGAGACCCAGTACTTC. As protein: CASSLTSTGETQYF.

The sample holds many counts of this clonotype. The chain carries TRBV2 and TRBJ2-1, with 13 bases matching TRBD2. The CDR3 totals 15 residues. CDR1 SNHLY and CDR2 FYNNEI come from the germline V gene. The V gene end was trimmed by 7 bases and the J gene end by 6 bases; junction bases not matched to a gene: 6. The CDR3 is CASTSLAGGINEQFF. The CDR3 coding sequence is TGTGCCAGCACCTCACTAGCGGGGGGGATCAATGAGCAGTTCTTC.

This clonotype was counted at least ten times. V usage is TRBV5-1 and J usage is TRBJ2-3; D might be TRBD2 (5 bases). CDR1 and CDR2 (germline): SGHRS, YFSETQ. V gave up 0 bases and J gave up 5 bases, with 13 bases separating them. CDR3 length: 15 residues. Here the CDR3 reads CASSLGDSRGDTQYF. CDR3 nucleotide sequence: TGCGCCAGCAGCTTGGGAGACTCCCGGGGAGATACGCAGTATTTT.

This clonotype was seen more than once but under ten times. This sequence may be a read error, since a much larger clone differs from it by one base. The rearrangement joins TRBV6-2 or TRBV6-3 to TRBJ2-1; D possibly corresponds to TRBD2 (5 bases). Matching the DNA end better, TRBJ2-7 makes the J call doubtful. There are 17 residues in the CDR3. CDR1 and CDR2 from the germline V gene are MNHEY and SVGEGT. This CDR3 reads CASSYSSGLRVYNEQYF. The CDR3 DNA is TGTGCCAGCAGTTACTCGAGTGGGTTGCGGGTGTACAATGAGCAGTACTTC.

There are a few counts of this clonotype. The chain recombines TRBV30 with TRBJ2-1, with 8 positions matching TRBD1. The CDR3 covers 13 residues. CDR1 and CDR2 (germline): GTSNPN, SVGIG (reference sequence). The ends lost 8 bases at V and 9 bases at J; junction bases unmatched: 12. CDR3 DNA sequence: TGTGCCGGGAAAGACAGGGGTCGCGCTGAGCAGTTCTTC. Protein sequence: CAGKDRGRAEQFF.

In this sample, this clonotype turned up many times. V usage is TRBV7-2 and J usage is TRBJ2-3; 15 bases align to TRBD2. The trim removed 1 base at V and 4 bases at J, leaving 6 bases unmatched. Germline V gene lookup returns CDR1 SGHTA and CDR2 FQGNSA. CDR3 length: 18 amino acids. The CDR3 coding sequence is TGTGCCAGCAGCTTAGTCCGGACTAGCGGGGGGGCGTCAGATACGCAGTATTTT. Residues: CASSLVRTSGGASDTQYF.

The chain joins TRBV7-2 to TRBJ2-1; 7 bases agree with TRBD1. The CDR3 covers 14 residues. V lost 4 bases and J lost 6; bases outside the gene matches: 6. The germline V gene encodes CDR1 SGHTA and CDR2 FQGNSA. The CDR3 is CASSYSGGSNEQFF. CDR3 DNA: TGTGCCAGCAGCTACTCAGGGGGAAGCAATGAGCAGTTCTTC.

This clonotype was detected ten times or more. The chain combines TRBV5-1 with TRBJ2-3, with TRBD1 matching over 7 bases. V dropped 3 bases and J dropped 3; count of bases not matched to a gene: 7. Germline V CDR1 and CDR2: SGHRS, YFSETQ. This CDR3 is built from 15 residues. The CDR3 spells CASSSGQSETDTQYF. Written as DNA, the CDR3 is TGCGCCAGCAGCTCGGGACAGTCGGAGACAGATACGCAGTATTTT.

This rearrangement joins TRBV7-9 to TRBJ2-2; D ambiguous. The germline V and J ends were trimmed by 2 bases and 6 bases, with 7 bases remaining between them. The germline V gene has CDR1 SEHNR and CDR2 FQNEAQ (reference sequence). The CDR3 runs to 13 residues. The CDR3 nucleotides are TGTGCCAGCAGCTTACAGGTCGCCGGGGAGCTGTTTTTT. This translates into CASSLQVAGELFF.

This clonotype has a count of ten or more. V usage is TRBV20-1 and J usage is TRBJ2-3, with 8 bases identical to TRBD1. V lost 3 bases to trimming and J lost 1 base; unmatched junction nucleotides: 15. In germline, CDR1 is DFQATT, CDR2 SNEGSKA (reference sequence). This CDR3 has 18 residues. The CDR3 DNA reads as TGCAGTGCTAGCGCCCTCAGGGGGCTAGCAGTACGCACAGATACGCAGTATTTT. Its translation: CSASALRGLAVRTDTQYF.

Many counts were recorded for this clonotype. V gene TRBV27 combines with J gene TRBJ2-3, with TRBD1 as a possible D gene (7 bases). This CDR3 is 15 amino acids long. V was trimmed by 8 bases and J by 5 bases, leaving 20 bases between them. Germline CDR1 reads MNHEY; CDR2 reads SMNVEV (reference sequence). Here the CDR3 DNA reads TGTGCCAGCGGTACCGCTGGGCAGGGGGGAGATACGCAGTATTTT. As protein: CASGTAGQGGDTQYF.

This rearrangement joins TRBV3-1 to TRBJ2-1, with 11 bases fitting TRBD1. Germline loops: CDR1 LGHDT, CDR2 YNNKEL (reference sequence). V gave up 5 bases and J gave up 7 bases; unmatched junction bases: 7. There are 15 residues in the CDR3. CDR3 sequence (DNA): TGTGCCAGCAGCTCCCGGGACAGGGGGTTGAATGAGCAGTTCTTC. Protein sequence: CASSSRDRGLNEQFF.

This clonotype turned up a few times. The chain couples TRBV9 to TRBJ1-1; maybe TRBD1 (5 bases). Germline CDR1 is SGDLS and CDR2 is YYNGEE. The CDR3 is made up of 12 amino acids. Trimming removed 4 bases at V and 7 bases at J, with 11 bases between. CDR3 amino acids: CASSYDSGEAFF. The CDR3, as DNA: TGTGCCAGCAGCTATGACAGTGGTGAAGCTTTCTTT.

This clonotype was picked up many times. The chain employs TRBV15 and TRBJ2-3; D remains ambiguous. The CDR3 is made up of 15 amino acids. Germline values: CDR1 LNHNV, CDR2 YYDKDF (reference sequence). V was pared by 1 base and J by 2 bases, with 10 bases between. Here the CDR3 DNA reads TGTGCCACCAGCAGAGGGAACAGAGACACAGATACGCAGTATTTT. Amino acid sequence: CATSRGNRDTDTQYF. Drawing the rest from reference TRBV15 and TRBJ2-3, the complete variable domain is DAMVIQNPRYQVTQFGKPVTLSCSQTLNHNVMYWYQQKSSQAPKLLFHYYDKDFNNEADTPDNFQSRRPNTSFCFLDIRSPGLGDTAMYLCATSRGNRDTDTQYFGPGTRLTVL.

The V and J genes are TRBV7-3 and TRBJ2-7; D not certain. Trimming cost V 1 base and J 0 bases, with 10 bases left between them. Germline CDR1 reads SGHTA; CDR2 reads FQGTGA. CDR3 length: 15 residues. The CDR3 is CASSLNRLSSYEQYF. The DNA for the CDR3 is TGTGCCAGCAGCTTAAATCGGCTCAGCTCCTACGAGCAGTACTTC.

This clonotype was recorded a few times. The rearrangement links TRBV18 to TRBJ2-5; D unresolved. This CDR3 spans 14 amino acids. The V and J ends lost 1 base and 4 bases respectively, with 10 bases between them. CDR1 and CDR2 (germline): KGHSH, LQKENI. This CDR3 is CASSPQGPVETQYF. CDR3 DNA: TGTGCCAGCTCACCACAAGGGCCTGTAGAGACCCAGTACTTC.

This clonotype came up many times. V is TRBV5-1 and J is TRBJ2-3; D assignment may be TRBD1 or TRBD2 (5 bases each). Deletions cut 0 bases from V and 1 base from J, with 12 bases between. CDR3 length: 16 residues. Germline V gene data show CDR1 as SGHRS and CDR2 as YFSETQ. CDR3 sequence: CASSLAPGRGTDTQYF. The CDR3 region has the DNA TGCGCCAGCAGCTTGGCCCCAGGGCGGGGCACAGATACGCAGTATTTT.

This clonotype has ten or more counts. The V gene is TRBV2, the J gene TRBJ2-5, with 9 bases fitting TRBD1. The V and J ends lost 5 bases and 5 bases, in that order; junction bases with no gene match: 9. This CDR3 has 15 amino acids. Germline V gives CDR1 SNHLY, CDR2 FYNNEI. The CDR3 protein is CASSRRTGEGETQYF. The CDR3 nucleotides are TGTGCCAGCAGTCGACGGACAGGGGAGGGGGAGACCCAGTACTTC.

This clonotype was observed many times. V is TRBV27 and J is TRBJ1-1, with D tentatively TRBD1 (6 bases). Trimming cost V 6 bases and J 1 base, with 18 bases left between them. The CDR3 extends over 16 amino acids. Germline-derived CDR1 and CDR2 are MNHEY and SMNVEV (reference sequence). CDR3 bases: TGTGCCAGCAGCCCGAGGGGGGGGACCAGGAACACTGAAGCTTTCTTT. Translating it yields CASSPRGGTRNTEAFF.

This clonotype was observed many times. Here the CDR3 reads CASSSGLAGGSDTQYF. Here the CDR3 DNA reads TGTGCCAGCAGCTCAGGACTAGCGGGGGGGTCAGATACGCAGTATTTT. J is TRBJ2-3 and V is TRBV7-6, with TRBD2 matching over 15 bases. J lost 4 bases, V lost 4 bases, and 3 bases had no gene match. Germline assignment: CDR1 SGHVS and CDR2 FNYEAQ. CDR3 size: 16 residues. The entire variable domain, with the rest obtained from reference TRBV7-6 and TRBJ2-3, is as follows: GAGVSQSPRYKVTKRGQDVALRCDPISGHVSLYWYRQALGQGPEFLTYFNYEAQQDKSGLPNDRFSAERPEGSISTLTIQRTEQRDSAMYRCASSSGLAGGSDTQYFGPGTRLTVL.

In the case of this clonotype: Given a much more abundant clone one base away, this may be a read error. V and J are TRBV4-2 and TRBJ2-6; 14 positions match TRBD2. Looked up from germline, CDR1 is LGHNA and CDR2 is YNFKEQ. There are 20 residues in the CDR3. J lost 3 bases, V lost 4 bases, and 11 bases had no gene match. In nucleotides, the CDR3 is TGTGCCAGCAGCCGAGGGACTAGCGGGGGCGCCAGCTTTGGGGCCAACGTCCTGACTTTC. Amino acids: CASSRGTSGGASFGANVLTF.

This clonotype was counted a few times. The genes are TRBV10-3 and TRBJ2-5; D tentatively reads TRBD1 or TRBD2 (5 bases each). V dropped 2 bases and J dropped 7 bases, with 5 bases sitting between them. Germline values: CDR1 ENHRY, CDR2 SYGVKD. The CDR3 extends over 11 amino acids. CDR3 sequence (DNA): TGTGCCATCAGTGAGGGGGGGACCCAGTACTTC. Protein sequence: CAISEGGTQYF.

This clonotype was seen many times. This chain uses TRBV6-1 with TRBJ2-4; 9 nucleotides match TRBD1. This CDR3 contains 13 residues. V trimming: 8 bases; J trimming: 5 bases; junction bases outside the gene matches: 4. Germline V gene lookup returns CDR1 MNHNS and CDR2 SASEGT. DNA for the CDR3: TGTGCCAGCGGTAGGACAGGGGAAAACATTCAGTACTTC. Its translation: CASGRTGENIQYF.

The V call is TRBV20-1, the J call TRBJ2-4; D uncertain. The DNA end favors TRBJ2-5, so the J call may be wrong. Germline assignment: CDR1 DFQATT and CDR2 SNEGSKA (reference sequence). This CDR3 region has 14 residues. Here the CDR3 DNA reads TGCAGTGCCGGTTCAGACACCTGGCAAGAGACCCAGTACTTC. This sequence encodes CSAGSDTWQETQYF.

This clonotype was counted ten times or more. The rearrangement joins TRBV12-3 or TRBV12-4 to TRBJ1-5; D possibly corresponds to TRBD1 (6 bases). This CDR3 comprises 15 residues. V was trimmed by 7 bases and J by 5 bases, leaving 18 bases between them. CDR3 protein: CASKTQGISDQPQHF. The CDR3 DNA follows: TGTGCCAGCAAGACACAGGGCATATCGGATCAGCCCCAGCATTTT.

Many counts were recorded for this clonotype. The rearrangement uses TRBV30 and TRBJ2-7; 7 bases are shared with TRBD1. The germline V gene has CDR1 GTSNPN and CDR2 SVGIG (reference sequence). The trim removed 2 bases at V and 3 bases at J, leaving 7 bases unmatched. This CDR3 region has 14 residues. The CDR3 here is CAWSRQGSVYEQYF. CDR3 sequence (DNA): TGTGCCTGGAGTCGACAGGGCTCAGTCTACGAGCAGTACTTC.

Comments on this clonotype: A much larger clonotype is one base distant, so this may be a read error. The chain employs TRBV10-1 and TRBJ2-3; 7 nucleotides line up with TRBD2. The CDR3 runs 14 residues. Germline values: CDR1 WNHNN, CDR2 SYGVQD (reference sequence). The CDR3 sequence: CDSSGELATDTQYF. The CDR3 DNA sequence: TGCGACAGCAGTGGGGAACTAGCGACGGATACGCAGTATTTT.